This T cell receptor (beta chain) was profiled in a study of cytomegalovirus exposure and HLA in healthy donors. Across the whole study: Out of approximately 170 million T cells, an earlier analysis found around 120 million unique TCR beta sequences in total. Genotyping of under 500 donors showed that around 85% belonged to the Caucasian-associated ancestry cluster. Study-level findings and limits: At a 0.05 false discovery rate, a later analysis found approximately 17,000 TCR beta sequences to be associated with HLA alleles.

CDR3 length: 14 residues. With 7 bases removed from V and 8 bases from J, the gap between germline ends came to 20 bases. CDR1 and CDR2 (germline): MNHEY, SVGAGI. PCR was performed using 60 Vbeta and 13 Jbeta primers. Assay used: immunoSEQ multiplex PCR; TCRdb lists only in-frame clones, some missing. The table has 120,000 or so clones, 74% seen once. To note about this clone: Its specificity is not known.

Input material: PBMCs. The source is a man in his forties or fifties in good health and CMV-seropositive. The chain combines TRBV6-5 with TRBJ1-2; a weak D match, TRBD1 (6 bases). This CDR3 is CASIYREGLGGYTF. The CDR3 coding sequence is TGTGCCAGCATCTACAGGGAGGGCCTAGGGGGCTACACCTTC.